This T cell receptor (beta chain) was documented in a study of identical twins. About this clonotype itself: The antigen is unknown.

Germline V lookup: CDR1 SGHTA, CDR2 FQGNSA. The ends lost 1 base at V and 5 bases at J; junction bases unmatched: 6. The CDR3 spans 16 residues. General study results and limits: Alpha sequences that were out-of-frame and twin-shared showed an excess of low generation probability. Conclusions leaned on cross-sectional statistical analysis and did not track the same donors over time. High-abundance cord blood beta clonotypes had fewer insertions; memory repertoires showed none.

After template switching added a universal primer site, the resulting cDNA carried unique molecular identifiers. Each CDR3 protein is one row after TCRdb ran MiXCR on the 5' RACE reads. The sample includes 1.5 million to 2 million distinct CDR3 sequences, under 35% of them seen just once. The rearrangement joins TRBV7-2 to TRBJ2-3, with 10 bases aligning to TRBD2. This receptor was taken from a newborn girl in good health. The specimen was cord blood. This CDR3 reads CASSLVALAGVDTQYF. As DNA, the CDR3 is TGTGCCAGCAGCTTAGTTGCGCTAGCGGGAGTAGATACGCAGTATTTT.